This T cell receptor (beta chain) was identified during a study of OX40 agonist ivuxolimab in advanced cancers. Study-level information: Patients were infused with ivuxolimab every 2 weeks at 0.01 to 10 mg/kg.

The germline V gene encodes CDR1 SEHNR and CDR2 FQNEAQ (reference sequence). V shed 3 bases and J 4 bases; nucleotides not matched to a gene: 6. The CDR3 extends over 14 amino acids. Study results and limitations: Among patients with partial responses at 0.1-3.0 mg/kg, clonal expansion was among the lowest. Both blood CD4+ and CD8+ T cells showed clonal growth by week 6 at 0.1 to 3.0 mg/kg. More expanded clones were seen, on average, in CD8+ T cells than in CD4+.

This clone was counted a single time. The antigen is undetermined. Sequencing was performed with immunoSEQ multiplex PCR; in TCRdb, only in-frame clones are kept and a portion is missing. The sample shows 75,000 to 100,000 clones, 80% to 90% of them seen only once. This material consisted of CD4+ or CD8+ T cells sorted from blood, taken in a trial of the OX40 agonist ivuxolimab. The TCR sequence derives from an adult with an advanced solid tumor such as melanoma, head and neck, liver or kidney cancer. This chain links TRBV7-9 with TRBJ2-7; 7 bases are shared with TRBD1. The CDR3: CASSFGTDLYEQYF. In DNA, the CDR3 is TGTGCCAGCAGCTTCGGGACAGACCTATACGAGCAGTACTTC. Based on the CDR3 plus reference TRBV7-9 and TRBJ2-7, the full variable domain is DTGVSQNPRHKITKRGQNVTFRCDPISEHNRLYWYRQTLGQGPEFLTYFQNEAQLEKSRLLSDRFSAERPKGSFSTLEIQRTEQGDSAMYLCASSFGTDLYEQYFGPGTRLTVT.